One sample yielded the 11 T cell receptor beta chains listed below, sequenced in a study of CD8 T cells in Susac syndrome. RNA totalling about 0.45 to 1 ug underwent reverse transcription with random hexamers. TCRdb reanalysed the immunoSEQ multiplex PCR reads using MiXCR and keeps one entry per CDR3 protein. The table lists 180,000 or so distinct CDR3 sequences, roughly 96% of them singletons. Sequencing was carried out using CD4+ T cells from PBMCs. The receptors were sampled from a human donor with multiple sclerosis.

The chain carries TRBV27 and TRBJ2-5, with a possible D match to TRBD2 (7 bases). CDR1 is MNHEY and CDR2 is SMNVEV in the germline V gene (reference sequence). V gave up 4 bases and J gave up 2 bases, with 23 bases separating them. The CDR3 extends over 18 amino acids. In DNA, the CDR3 is TGTGCCAGCAGTTCCTACCTGGGAGAGGCGGGGGCACAAGAGACCCAGTACTTC. It specifies CASSSYLGEAGAQETQYF.

This sequence joins TRBV14 and TRBJ1-4; no definite D call. V lost 3 bases to trimming and J lost 10 bases, with 9 bases between them. Germline CDR1 and CDR2: SGHDN and FVKESK. The CDR3 has 12 amino acids. CDR3 loop: CASSQQLAKLFF. In DNA form, the CDR3 reads TGTGCCAGCAGCCAGCAGCTGGCAAAACTGTTTTTT.

The chain uses TRBV4-2 and TRBJ2-7, with 9 bases aligning to TRBD2. Per germline, CDR1 LGHNA and CDR2 YNFKEQ. CDR3 length equals 17 residues. Trimming removed 1 base from V and 2 bases from J; junction bases left unmatched: 9. CDR3 bases: TGTGCCAGCAGCCAAGCGGAGTGGACTAGCGAACCCTACGAGCAGTACTTC. Residues: CASSQAEWTSEPYEQYF.

The chain combines TRBV30 with TRBJ2-3; the match to TRBD2 covers 8 bases. The V gene end was trimmed by 4 bases and the J gene end by 7 bases; junction bases not matched to a gene: 10. This CDR3 is 14 amino acids long. The V gene's germline CDR1 is GTSNPN and CDR2 SVGIG (reference sequence). CDR3 sequence: CAWTSGRGTNTQYF. CDR3 nucleotides: TGTGCCTGGACGAGCGGGAGAGGGACAAATACGCAGTATTTT.

This rearrangement joins TRBV20-1 to TRBJ2-7; maybe TRBD2 (6 bases). V was trimmed by 6 bases and J by 2 bases, leaving 17 bases between them. Germline V gene sequence: CDR1 DFQATT, CDR2 SNEGSKA (reference sequence). The CDR3 has 14 residues. CDR3 nucleotides: TGCAGTGCCACCCACGCTAGCGACACCTACGAGCAGTACTTC. It is translated as CSATHASDTYEQYF.

A single count supports this clonotype. V gene TRBV11-2 combines with J gene TRBJ1-2, with D uncertain. The CDR3 spans 15 residues. Germline CDR1 and CDR2: SGHAT and FQNNGV. Trimming cost V 1 base and J 1 base, with 10 bases left between them. The CDR3 DNA sequence: TGTGCCAGCAGCTTAGCCGGACTGTTTAACTATGGCTACACCTTC. Translated, it gives CASSLAGLFNYGYTF.

This chain connects TRBV18 to TRBJ1-1; weak D call: TRBD1 (5 bases). The CDR3 contains 16 residues. From germline, CDR1 is KGHSH and CDR2 LQKENI. V lost 1 base and J 1 base, leaving 13 bases between the germline ends. The DNA for the CDR3 is TGTGCCAGCTCACCACTGGTTCTGGGGACGAACACTGAAGCTTTCTTT. This codes for CASSPLVLGTNTEAFF. Filled out from reference TRBV18 and TRBJ1-1, the complete variable domain reads NAGVMQNPRHLVRRRGQEARLRCSPMKGHSHVYWYRQLPEEGLKFMVYLQKENIIDESGMPKERFSAEFPKEGPSILRIQQVVRGDSAAYFCASSPLVLGTNTEAFFGQGTRLTVV.

The V call is TRBV29-1, the J call TRBJ2-2; no definite D call. Germline V lookup: CDR1 SQVTM, CDR2 ANQGSEA. V was trimmed by 6 bases and J by 6 bases, leaving 8 bases between them. This CDR3 contains 11 residues. The CDR3 sequence is CSVPDAGELFF. The CDR3 bases are TGCAGCGTCCCTGACGCCGGGGAGCTGTTTTTT.

V and J are TRBV20-1 and TRBJ2-7; 9 bases match TRBD1. There are 14 residues in the CDR3. Germline V gene sequence: CDR1 DFQATT, CDR2 SNEGSKA (reference sequence). Trimming at V came to 5 bases and at J to 4 bases, leaving 9 bases not matched to a gene. CDR3: CSALPGQGPYEQYF. In DNA, the CDR3 is TGCAGTGCTTTACCTGGACAGGGGCCATACGAGCAGTACTTC.

The chain combines TRBV15 with TRBJ2-2, with D possibly being TRBD2 (5 bases). CDR1 LNHNV and CDR2 YYDKDF come from the germline V gene (reference sequence). The CDR3 loop spans 14 amino acids. V was clipped by 8 bases and J by 3 bases, with 13 bases between them. This CDR3 reads CATRNLAYTGELFF. CDR3 coding DNA: TGTGCCACCCGAAACCTAGCCTACACCGGGGAGCTGTTTTTT.

A single count supports this clonotype. The chain is built from TRBV12-3 or TRBV12-4 and TRBJ2-7; no firm D call. The ends were cut back, 6 bases at V and 1 base at J, with 7 bases in the middle. CDR3 size: 12 residues. In nucleotides, the CDR3 is TGTGCCAGCAGGCCGGATTCCTACGAGCAGTACTTC. It is translated as CASRPDSYEQYF.